This T cell receptor (beta chain) appears in the sequencing data of a study of beta chain features in type 1 diabetes. General study results and limits: Among all four CD4+ subsets, Type 1 diabetes patients had TCRB CDR3s that were moderately but significantly shorter.

This clone occurred a few times. The antigen is not known. The whole isolated RNA underwent reverse transcription, so sequencing captured expressed TCRB transcripts. There were millions of reads on average in the naive, central memory and regulatory T cell samples. Measured with immunoSEQ multiplex PCR; TCRdb has only the in-frame clones, and not every one. The sample holds 600,000 or so clones, about 14% seen once. This sequence was found in a man between 18 and 35 years old with type 1 diabetes. The material sequenced was naive CD4+ T cells from blood.

CDR3 sequence (DNA): TGTGCCAGCAGCAAAGGGGGCCCTAGCGGTTCCGCGAACACCGGGGAGCTGTTTTTT. As protein: CASSKGGPSGSANTGELFF. The rearrangement uses TRBV21-1 and TRBJ2-2; no check of the table's D call, TRBD2, against the DNA was made. TRBV21-1 is described as a pseudogene. The CDR3 is 19 residues long.